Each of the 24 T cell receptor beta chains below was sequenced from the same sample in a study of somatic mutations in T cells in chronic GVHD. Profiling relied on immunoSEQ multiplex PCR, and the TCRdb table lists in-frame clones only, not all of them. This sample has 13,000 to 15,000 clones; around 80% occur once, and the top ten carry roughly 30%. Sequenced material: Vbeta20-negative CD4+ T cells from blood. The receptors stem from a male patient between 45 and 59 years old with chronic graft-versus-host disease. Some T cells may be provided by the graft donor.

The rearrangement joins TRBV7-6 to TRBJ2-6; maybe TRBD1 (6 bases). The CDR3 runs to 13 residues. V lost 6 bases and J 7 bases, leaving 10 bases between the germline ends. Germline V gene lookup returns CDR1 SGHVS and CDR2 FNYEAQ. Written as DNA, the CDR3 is TGTGCCAGCAGTAAGGGGGAAGCCAACGTCCTGACTTTC. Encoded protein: CASSKGEANVLTF. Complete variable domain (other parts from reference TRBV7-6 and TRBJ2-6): GAGVSQSPRYKVTKRGQDVALRCDPISGHVSLYWYRQALGQGPEFLTYFNYEAQQDKSGLPNDRFSAERPEGSISTLTIQRTEQRDSAMYRCASSKGEANVLTFGAGSRLTVL.

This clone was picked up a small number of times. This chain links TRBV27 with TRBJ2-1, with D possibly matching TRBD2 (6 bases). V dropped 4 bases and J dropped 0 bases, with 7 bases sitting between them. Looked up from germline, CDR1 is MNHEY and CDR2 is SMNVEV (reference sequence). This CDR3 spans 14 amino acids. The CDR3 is CASSWGLSYNEQFF. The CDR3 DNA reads TGTGCCAGCAGTTGGGGACTCTCCTACAATGAGCAGTTCTTC.

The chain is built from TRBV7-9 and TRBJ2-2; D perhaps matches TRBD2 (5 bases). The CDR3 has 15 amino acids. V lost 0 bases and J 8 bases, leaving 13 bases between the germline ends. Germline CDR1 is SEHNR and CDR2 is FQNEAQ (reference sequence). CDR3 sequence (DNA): TGTGCCAGCAGCTTAGCAGGGAGAAATACGGGGGAGCTGTTTTTT. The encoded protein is CASSLAGRNTGELFF.

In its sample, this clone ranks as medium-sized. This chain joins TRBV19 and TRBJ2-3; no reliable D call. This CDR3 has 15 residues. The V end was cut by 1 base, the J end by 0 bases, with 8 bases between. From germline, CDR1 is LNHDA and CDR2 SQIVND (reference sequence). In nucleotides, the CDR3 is TGTGCCAGTAGTATAGCTGGAGATAGCACAGATACGCAGTATTTT. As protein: CASSIAGDSTDTQYF.

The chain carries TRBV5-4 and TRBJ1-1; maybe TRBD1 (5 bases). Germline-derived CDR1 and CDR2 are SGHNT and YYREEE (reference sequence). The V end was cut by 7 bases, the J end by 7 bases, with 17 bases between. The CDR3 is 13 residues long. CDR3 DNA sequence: TGTGCCAGCCACCCAGGCGGGGGGGTTGAAGCTTTCTTT. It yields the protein CASHPGGGVEAFF. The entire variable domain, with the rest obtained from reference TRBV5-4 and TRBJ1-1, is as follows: ETGVTQSPTHLIKTRGQQVTLRCSSQSGHNTVSWYQQALGQGPQFIFQYYREEENGRGNFPPRFSGLQFPNYSSELNVNALELDDSALYLCASHPGGGVEAFFGQGTRLTVV.

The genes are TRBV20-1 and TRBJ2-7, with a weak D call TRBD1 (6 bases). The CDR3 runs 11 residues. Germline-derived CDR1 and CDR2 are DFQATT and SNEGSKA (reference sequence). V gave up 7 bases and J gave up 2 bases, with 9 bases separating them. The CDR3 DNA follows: TGCAGTGTCCAGGGGACCTACGAGCAGTACTTC. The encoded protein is CSVQGTYEQYF.

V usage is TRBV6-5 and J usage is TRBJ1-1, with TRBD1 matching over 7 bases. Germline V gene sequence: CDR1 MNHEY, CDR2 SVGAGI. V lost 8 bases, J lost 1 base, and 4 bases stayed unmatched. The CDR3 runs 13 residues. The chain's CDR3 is CASGGQWNTEAFF. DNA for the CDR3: TGTGCCAGCGGGGGACAGTGGAACACTGAAGCTTTCTTT.

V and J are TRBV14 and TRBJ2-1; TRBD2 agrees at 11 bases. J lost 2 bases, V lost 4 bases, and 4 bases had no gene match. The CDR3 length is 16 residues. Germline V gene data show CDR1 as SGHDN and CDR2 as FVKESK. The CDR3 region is CASSPLAGGTYNEQFF. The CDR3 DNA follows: TGTGCCAGCAGCCCTCTAGCGGGAGGTACCTACAATGAGCAGTTCTTC.

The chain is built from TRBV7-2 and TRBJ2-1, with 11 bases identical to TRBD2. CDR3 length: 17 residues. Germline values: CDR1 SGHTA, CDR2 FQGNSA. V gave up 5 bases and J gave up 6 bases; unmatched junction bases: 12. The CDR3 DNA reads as TGTGCCAGCAGCCGAAACTCACTAGCGGGAGTCCCCAATGAGCAGTTCTTC. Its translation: CASSRNSLAGVPNEQFF. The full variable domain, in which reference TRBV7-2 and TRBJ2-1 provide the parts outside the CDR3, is GAGVSQSPSNKVTEKGKDVELRCDPISGHTALYWYRQSLGQGLEFLIYFQGNSAPDKSGLPSDRFSAERTGGSVSTLTIQRTQQEDSAVYLCASSRNSLAGVPNEQFFGPGTRLTVL.

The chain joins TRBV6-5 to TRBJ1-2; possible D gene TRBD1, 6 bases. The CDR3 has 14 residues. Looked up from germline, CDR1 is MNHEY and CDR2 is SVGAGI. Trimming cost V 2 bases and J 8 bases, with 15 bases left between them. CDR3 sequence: CASSYRAGDSGYTF. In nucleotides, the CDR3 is TGTGCCAGCAGTTACCGGGCAGGGGATTCCGGCTACACCTTC.

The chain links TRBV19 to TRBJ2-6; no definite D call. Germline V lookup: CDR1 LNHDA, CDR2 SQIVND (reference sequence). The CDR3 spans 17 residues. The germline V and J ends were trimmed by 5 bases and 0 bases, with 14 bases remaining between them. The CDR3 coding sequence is TGTGCCAGTAGTTCGCACGGGTCAAGCTCTGGGGCCAACGTCCTGACTTTC. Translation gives CASSSHGSSSGANVLTF.

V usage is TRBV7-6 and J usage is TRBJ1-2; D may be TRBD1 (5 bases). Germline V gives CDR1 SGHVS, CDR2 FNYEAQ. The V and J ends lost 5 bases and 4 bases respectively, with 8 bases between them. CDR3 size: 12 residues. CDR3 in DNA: TGTGCCAGCAGCCCGGGGGGCTATGGCTACACCTTC. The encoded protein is CASSPGGYGYTF.

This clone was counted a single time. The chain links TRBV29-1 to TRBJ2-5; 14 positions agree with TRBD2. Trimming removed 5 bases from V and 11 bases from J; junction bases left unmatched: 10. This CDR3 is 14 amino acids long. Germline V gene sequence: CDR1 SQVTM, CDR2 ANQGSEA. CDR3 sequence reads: CSVSWTSGRSEQYF. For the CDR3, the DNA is TGCAGCGTTTCCTGGACTAGCGGGAGGTCTGAGCAGTACTTC. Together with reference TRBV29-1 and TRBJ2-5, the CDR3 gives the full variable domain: SAVISQKPSRDICQRGTSLTIQCQVDSQVTMMFWYRQQPGQSLTLIATANQGSEATYESGFVIDKFPISRPNLTFSTLTVSNMSPEDSSIYLCSVSWTSGRSEQYFGPGTRLLVL.

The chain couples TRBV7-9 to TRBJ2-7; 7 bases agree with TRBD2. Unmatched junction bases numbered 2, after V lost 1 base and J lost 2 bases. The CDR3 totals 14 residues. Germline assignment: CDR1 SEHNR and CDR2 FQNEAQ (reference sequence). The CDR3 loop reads CASSLGGGTYEQYF. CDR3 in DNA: TGTGCCAGCAGCTTAGGCGGGGGAACCTACGAGCAGTACTTC.

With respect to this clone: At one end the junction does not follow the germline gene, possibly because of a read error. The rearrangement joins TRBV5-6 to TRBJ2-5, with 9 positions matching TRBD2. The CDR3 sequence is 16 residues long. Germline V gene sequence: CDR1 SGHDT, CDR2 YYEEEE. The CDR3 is CAGSLLSAGGRETQYF. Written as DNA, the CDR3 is TGTGCCGGCAGCTTGCTGTCGGCGGGGGGGCGGGAGACCCAGTACTTC.

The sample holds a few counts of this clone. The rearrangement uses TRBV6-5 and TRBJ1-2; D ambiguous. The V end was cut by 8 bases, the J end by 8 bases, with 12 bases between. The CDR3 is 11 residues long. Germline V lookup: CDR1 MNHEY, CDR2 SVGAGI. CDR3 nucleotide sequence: TGTGCCAGCCGCGACTTCGTGGGCTACACCTTC. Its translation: CASRDFVGYTF.

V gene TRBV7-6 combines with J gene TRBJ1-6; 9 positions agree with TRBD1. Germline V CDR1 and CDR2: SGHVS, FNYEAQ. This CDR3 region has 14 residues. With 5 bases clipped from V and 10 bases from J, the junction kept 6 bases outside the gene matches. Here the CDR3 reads CASSQGQGKSPLHF. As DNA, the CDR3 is TGTGCCAGCAGCCAGGGACAGGGCAAATCACCCCTCCACTTT.

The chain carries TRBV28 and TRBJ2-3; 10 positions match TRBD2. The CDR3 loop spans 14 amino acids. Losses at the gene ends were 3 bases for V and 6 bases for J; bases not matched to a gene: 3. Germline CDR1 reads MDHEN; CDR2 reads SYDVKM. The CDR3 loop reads CASSFSGRTDTQYF. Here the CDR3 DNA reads TGTGCCAGCAGTTTTAGCGGGAGGACCGATACGCAGTATTTT. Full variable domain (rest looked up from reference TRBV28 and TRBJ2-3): DVKVTQSSRYLVKRTGEKVFLECVQDMDHENMFWYRQDPGLGLRLIYFSYDVKMKEKGDIPEGYSVSREKKERFSLILESASTNQTSMYLCASSFSGRTDTQYFGPGTRLTVL.

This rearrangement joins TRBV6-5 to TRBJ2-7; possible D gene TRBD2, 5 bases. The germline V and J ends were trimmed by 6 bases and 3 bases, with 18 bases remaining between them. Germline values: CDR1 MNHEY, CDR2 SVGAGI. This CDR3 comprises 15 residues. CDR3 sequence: CASRRGRMGDYEQYF. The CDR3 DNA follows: TGTGCCAGCAGGAGAGGGCGCATGGGTGACTACGAGCAGTACTTC.

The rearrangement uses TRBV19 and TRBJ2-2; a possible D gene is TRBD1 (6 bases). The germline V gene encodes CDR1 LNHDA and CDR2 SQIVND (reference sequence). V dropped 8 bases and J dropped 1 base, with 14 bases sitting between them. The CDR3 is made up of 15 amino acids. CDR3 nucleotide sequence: TGTGCCAGTGCTCGGACAGTCCTGAACACCGGGGAGCTGTTTTTT. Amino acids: CASARTVLNTGELFF.

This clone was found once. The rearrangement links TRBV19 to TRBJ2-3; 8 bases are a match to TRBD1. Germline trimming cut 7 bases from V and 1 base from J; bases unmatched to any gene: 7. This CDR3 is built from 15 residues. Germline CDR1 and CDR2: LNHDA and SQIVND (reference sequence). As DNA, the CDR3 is TGTGCCAGTACCGGGACAGGTTCTGGCACAGATACGCAGTATTTT. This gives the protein CASTGTGSGTDTQYF.

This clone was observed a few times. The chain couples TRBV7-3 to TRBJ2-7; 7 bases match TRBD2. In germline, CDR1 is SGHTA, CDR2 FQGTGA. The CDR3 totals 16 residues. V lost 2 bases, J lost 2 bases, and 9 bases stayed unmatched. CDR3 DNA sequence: TGTGCCAGCAGCTTAGGGCCTAGCGGCGGGCCCTACGAGCAGTACTTC. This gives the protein CASSLGPSGGPYEQYF.

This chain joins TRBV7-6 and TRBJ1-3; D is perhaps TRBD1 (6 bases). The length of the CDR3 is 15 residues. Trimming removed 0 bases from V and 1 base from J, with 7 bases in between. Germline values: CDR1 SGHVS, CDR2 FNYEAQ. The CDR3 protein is CASSLATGSGNTIYF. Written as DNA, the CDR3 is TGTGCCAGCAGCTTAGCAACAGGGTCTGGAAACACCATATATTTT. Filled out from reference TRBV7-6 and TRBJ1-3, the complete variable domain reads GAGVSQSPRYKVTKRGQDVALRCDPISGHVSLYWYRQALGQGPEFLTYFNYEAQQDKSGLPNDRFSAERPEGSISTLTIQRTEQRDSAMYRCASSLATGSGNTIYFGEGSWLTVV.

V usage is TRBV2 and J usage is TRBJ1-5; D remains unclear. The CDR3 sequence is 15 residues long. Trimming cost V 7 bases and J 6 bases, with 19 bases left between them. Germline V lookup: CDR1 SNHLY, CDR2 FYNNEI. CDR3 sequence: CASNGVEGVSQPQHF. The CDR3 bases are TGTGCCAGCAATGGGGTCGAGGGAGTCTCTCAGCCCCAGCATTTT.